These 25 T cell receptor beta chains were all obtained from the same sample, sequenced in a study of post-analysis software for immune sequencing data. Study observations and caveats: The five TRBV segments detected at higher frequency in patients than in controls included TRBV5-6, TRBV5-1 and TRBV20-1.

Unique molecular identifiers were built into the TCR beta cDNA libraries. TCRdb re-called the PCR reads through MiXCR, storing one row per CDR3 protein. The sample holds roughly 700,000 distinct CDR3 sequences, less than 35% seen once. These receptors have no identified antigens. Specimen: blood. The receptors shown here come from a girl between 10 and 17 years old with multiple sclerosis.

J is TRBJ2-5 and V is TRBV29-1; 8 bases line up with TRBD2. Germline values: CDR1 SQVTM, CDR2 ANQGSEA. The CDR3 sequence is 15 residues long. The junction had 14 bases not matched to a gene; V was cut back by 8 bases and J by 3 bases. DNA of the CDR3: TGCAGCACCGGGGGGGCCCTGGGACTTAAAGAGACCCAGTACTTC. It encodes CSTGGALGLKETQYF.

The chain is built from TRBV5-5 and TRBJ1-2; D is ambiguous. This CDR3 is 13 amino acids long. CDR1 is SGHKS, CDR2 YYEKEE, per germline (reference sequence). With 4 bases removed from V and 4 bases from J, the gap between germline ends came to 11 bases. CDR3 bases: TGTGCCAGCAGCCCGGGATCAGGCTATGGCTACACCTTC. Translating gives CASSPGSGYGYTF.

V gene TRBV9 combines with J gene TRBJ1-1; TRBD1 is a possible D gene (5 bases). Trimming cost V 6 bases and J 1 base, with 13 bases left between them. Germline V CDR1 and CDR2: SGDLS, YYNGEE. The CDR3 totals 14 residues. Here the CDR3 reads CASNFGTANTEAFF. The CDR3 bases are TGTGCCAGCAACTTCGGGACGGCGAACACTGAAGCTTTCTTT.

This clonotype showed up just once. The CDR3: CSAREYWRGNTDTQYF. The CDR3 DNA reads TGCAGTGCTAGAGAGTACTGGCGGGGGAACACAGATACGCAGTATTTT. This chain uses TRBV20-1 with TRBJ2-3; 7 bases agree with TRBD2. This CDR3 has 16 residues. J lost 2 bases, V lost 0 bases, and 8 bases had no gene match. The V gene's germline CDR1 is DFQATT and CDR2 SNEGSKA (reference sequence).

The chain couples TRBV7-2 to TRBJ1-5; possible D gene TRBD1, 6 bases. The CDR3 runs 14 residues. Germline V lookup: CDR1 SGHTA, CDR2 FQGNSA. The V and J ends lost 5 bases and 5 bases respectively, with 13 bases between them. The CDR3 reads CASSRRGRDQPQHF. CDR3 coding DNA: TGTGCCAGCAGCCGCAGGGGCCGGGATCAGCCCCAGCATTTT.

The rearrangement uses TRBV7-2 and TRBJ2-2, with D possibly called TRBD1 or TRBD2 (5 bases each). This CDR3 contains 13 residues. Trimming removed 5 bases from V and 4 bases from J, with 8 bases in between. CDR1 and CDR2 (germline): SGHTA, FQGNSA. CDR3 sequence: CASSRDATGELFF. DNA for the CDR3: TGTGCCAGCAGCCGGGACGCCACCGGGGAGCTGTTTTTT.

There are a few counts of this clonotype. The V call is TRBV7-2, the J call TRBJ2-5; 7 bases match TRBD2. The CDR3 runs 13 residues. The V gene end was trimmed by 6 bases and the J gene end by 11 bases; junction bases not matched to a gene: 12. Germline lookup yields CDR1 SGHTA and CDR2 FQGNSA. CDR3 nucleotide sequence: TGTGCCAGCAGGGCTAGCGGCCACAATGAGCAGTACTTC. This encodes CASRASGHNEQYF.

This clonotype was counted between two and nine times. The chain combines TRBV20-1 with TRBJ1-2; D may be TRBD1 (5 bases). Germline CDR1 is DFQATT and CDR2 is SNEGSKA (reference sequence). CDR3 length equals 12 residues. Trimming stripped 5 bases from V and 4 bases from J, with 11 bases between. DNA of the CDR3: TGCAGTGCTGGAACAGGAGCCTATGGCTACACCTTC. Protein: CSAGTGAYGYTF.

This clonotype was counted a few times. The chain recombines TRBV7-9 with TRBJ2-7; perhaps TRBD2 as D (5 bases). Germline assignment: CDR1 SEHNR and CDR2 FQNEAQ (reference sequence). The CDR3 has 16 amino acids. Trimming shortened V by 5 bases and J by 5 bases, and 22 bases separated the two germline ends. CDR3 loop: CASSVTPGNPRDEQYF. For the CDR3, the DNA is TGTGCCAGCAGCGTCACCCCCGGGAACCCACGGGACGAGCAGTACTTC.

The chain employs TRBV7-2 and TRBJ2-1; TRBD2 agrees at 7 bases. The V gene's germline CDR1 is SGHTA and CDR2 FQGNSA. This CDR3 is built from 16 residues. The trim removed 2 bases at V and 2 bases at J, leaving 6 bases unmatched. CDR3 sequence: CASSLQRAGAYNEQFF. The CDR3 DNA sequence: TGTGCCAGCAGCTTACAACGGGCGGGAGCCTACAATGAGCAGTTCTTC.

The chain joins TRBV12-3 or TRBV12-4 to TRBJ2-6; 7 bases fit TRBD1. The CDR3 has 16 residues. V lost 2 bases, J lost 6 bases, and 7 bases stayed unmatched. The CDR3 loop reads CASSLRADRLANVLTF. CDR3 bases: TGTGCCAGCAGTTTAAGGGCGGACAGGTTGGCCAACGTCCTGACTTTC.

This rearrangement joins TRBV28 to TRBJ1-3, with TRBD1 as a possible D gene (5 bases). This CDR3 is 15 amino acids long. The V gene lost 5 bases and the J gene lost 4 bases, with 15 bases spanning the gap. Germline loops: CDR1 MDHEN, CDR2 SYDVKM. The CDR3 here is CASSPLGLFGNTIYF. The CDR3 coding sequence is TGTGCCAGCAGTCCCCTGGGACTGTTCGGAAACACCATATATTTT.

This clonotype was seen at least ten times. This sequence joins TRBV10-3 and TRBJ1-2, with TRBD1 matching over 9 bases. V shed 2 bases, J shed 10 bases, and the junction held 5 bases outside the gene matches. This CDR3 is 13 amino acids long. CDR1 ENHRY and CDR2 SYGVKD come from the germline V gene. CDR3 loop: CAISEGGTGSYTF. CDR3 sequence (DNA): TGTGCCATCAGTGAGGGAGGGACAGGGTCCTACACCTTC.

This sequence joins TRBV19 and TRBJ1-2, with D possibly being TRBD1 (6 bases). The V and J ends lost 5 bases and 1 base respectively, with 14 bases between them. The CDR3 is 15 residues long. Per germline, CDR1 LNHDA and CDR2 SQIVND (reference sequence). In DNA, the CDR3 is TGTGCCAGTAGTCCCGCCGACAGGATTAACTATGGCTACACCTTC. It encodes CASSPADRINYGYTF.

The table lists this clonotype with a count of one. The rearrangement links TRBV18 to TRBJ2-3, with unresolved D. Looked up from germline, CDR1 is KGHSH and CDR2 is LQKENI. This CDR3 has 15 residues. The germline V and J ends were trimmed by 4 bases and 2 bases, with 13 bases remaining between them. The CDR3 is CASSLQPTPTDTQYF. CDR3 nucleotide sequence: TGTGCCAGCTCACTTCAACCGACCCCCACAGATACGCAGTATTTT.

The chain combines TRBV12-3 or TRBV12-4 with TRBJ2-2, with D perhaps TRBD2 (6 bases). This CDR3 comprises 14 residues. Trimming removed 10 bases at V and 7 bases at J, with 19 bases between. DNA of the CDR3: TGTGCCACCTCAGTTTCCCGGGGGAACGGGGAGCTGTTTTTT. It specifies CATSVSRGNGELFF.

To note about this clonotype: Germline is not matched at one junction end, which may reflect a read error. The chain combines TRBV9 with TRBJ2-1, with TRBD2 as a possible D gene (5 bases). The CDR3 has 18 amino acids. Germline V gene lookup returns CDR1 SGDLS and CDR2 YYNGEE. CDR3 DNA sequence: TGTGTCAGCAGCGTAGGCCTTAGGAGCGGCAGCTCCTACAATGAGCAGTTCTTC. Protein: CVSSVGLRSGSSYNEQFF.

This chain links TRBV9 with TRBJ1-2; D is uncertain. This CDR3 spans 14 amino acids. Germline V gene data show CDR1 as SGDLS and CDR2 as YYNGEE. V gave up 3 bases and J gave up 2 bases, with 11 bases separating them. The chain's CDR3 is CASSALGPNYGYTF. In DNA form, the CDR3 reads TGTGCCAGCAGCGCCCTCGGCCCGAACTATGGCTACACCTTC. The full variable domain, its missing parts supplied by reference TRBV9 and TRBJ1-2, is DSGVTQTPKHLITATGQRVTLRCSPRSGDLSVYWYQQSLDQGLQFLIQYYNGEERAKGNILERFSAQQFPDLHSELNLSSLELGDSALYFCASSALGPNYGYTFGSGTRLTVV.

The chain carries TRBV6-1 and TRBJ2-7, with D uncertain. The end of the DNA is better explained by TRBJ2-5, so the J call may be wrong. Germline values: CDR1 MNHNS, CDR2 SASEGT. This CDR3 is built from 14 residues. The CDR3, as DNA: TGTGCCAGCCAGATCGATTTGGCGTCAGAGACCCAGTACTTC. It codes for CASQIDLASETQYF.

This clonotype was observed a few times. The chain links TRBV6-1 to TRBJ2-5, with D perhaps TRBD1 or TRBD2 (6 bases each). The length of the CDR3 is 14 residues. Germline CDR1 reads MNHNS; CDR2 reads SASEGT. Trimming removed 2 bases at V and 11 bases at J, with 18 bases between. The CDR3 DNA reads as TGTGCCAGCAGTGAATTCCGGGGGCCGCTCGGGCAGTACTTC. Its translation: CASSEFRGPLGQYF.

The genes are TRBV6-5 and TRBJ2-3; D might be TRBD1 or TRBD2, each matching 5 bases. The V end was cut by 7 bases, the J end by 2 bases, with 13 bases between. Germline CDR1 is MNHEY and CDR2 is SVGAGI. This CDR3 has 14 amino acids. The CDR3 region is CASTPGRATDTQYF. The CDR3 coding sequence is TGTGCCAGCACCCCGGGACGGGCCACAGATACGCAGTATTTT.

The V gene is TRBV6-1, the J gene TRBJ1-5; the match to TRBD1 covers 10 bases. Per the germline V gene, CDR1 is MNHNS and CDR2 is SASEGT. This CDR3 comprises 17 residues. The trim removed 4 bases at V and 2 bases at J, leaving 8 bases unmatched. CDR3 region: CASSGDRGQGGNQPQHF. The CDR3 coding sequence is TGTGCCAGCAGTGGAGACAGGGGGCAAGGAGGCAATCAGCCCCAGCATTTT.

The rearrangement links TRBV7-8 to TRBJ1-2; tentatively, D is TRBD1 (5 bases). This CDR3 comprises 13 residues. The germline V and J ends were trimmed by 1 base and 8 bases, with 11 bases remaining between them. CDR1 and CDR2 from the germline V gene are SGHVS and FQNEAQ. CDR3 in amino acids: CASSLELRGGYTF. CDR3 in DNA: TGTGCCAGCAGCTTAGAGTTACGGGGCGGCTACACCTTC.

This clonotype was recorded at least ten times. This chain connects TRBV20-1 to TRBJ2-3; tentatively, D is TRBD2 (5 bases). Germline V lookup: CDR1 DFQATT, CDR2 SNEGSKA (reference sequence). CDR3 size: 11 residues. CDR3 loop: CSAPRGDTQYF. As DNA, the CDR3 is TGCAGCGCCCCTCGGGGAGATACGCAGTATTTT.

This clonotype was counted only a few times. The rearrangement joins TRBV7-9 to TRBJ2-4, with a tentative D call TRBD1 (5 bases). The J call may be wrong; the DNA end is better matched by TRBJ2-7. CDR1 and CDR2 from the germline V gene are SEHNR and FQNEAQ (reference sequence). The CDR3 has 12 amino acids. The CDR3: CASRGRVYEQYF. CDR3 nucleotide sequence: TGTGCCAGCAGGGGCAGGGTTTACGAGCAGTACTTC.